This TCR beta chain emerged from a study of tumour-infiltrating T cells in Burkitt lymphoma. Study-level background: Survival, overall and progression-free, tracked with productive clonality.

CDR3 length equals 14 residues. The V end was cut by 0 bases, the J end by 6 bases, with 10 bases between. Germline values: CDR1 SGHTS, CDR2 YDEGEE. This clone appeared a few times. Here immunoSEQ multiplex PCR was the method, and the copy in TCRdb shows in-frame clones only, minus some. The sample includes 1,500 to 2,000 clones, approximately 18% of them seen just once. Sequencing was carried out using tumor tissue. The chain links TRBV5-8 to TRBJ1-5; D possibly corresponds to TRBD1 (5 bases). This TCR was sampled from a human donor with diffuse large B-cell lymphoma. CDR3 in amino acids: CASSLGRVAQPQHF. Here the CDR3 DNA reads TGTGCCAGCAGCTTGGGCAGGGTAGCTCAGCCCCAGCATTTT. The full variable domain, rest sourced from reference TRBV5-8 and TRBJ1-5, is EAGVTQSPTHLIKTRGQQATLRCSPISGHTSVYWYQQALGLGLQFLLWYDEGEERNRGNFPPRFSGRQFPNYSSELNVNALELEDSALYLCASSLGRVAQPQHFGDGTRLSIL.